Listed below are T cell receptor beta chains from one sample, sequenced in a study of response to subunit inactivated influenza vaccine. TCRdb reprocessed the RT-PCR reads with MiXCR, giving one entry per CDR3 protein. The sample contains more than 600,000 distinct CDR3 sequences, roughly 20% of which appear only once. This material consisted of PBMCs from blood, taken 5 days after vaccination. These TCRs come from a man in his fifties who received an inactivated influenza vaccine. Each CDR3 is given with its conserved first and last residue. The D gene is left open where the match is weak. Size values are once, few and many counts, or a class for expanded clones, and some rows have none.

TRBD1 TRBJ2-1 TRBV6-5 16 once CASSYSWDRGLNEQFF TGTGCCAGCAGTTACTCGTGGGACAGGGGGCTCAATGAGCAGTTCTTC
- TRBJ1-3 TRBV12-3/TRBV12-4 13 few CASSLGPGGTIYF TGTGCCAGCAGTTTGGGACCCGGCGGCACCATATATTTT
- TRBJ2-7 TRBV7-2 11 - CASSTSSEQYF TGTGCCAGCAGCACCAGCAGCGAGCAGTACTTC
- TRBJ2-7 TRBV5-1 13 - CASSLDTAYEQYF TGCGCCAGCAGCTTGGATACAGCCTACGAGCAGTACTTC
- TRBJ2-5 TRBV20-1 11 - CSAGTGRTQYF TGCAGTGCCGGGACCGGCCGGACCCAGTACTTC
TRBD2 TRBJ2-3 TRBV9 14 few CASTLAGEGDTQYF TGTGCCAGCACACTAGCGGGAGAGGGTGATACGCAGTATTTT
TRBD1 TRBJ2-3 TRBV12-3/TRBV12-4 16 many CASTASPGTAKDTQYF TGTGCCAGCACCGCCTCCCCGGGGACAGCCAAAGATACGCAGTATTTT
TRBD2 TRBJ2-5 TRBV20-1 11 - CSAYGGETQYF TGCAGTGCTTACGGGGGGGAGACCCAGTACTTC
TRBD2 TRBJ2-3 TRBV30 16 few CAWSLGLAGVGDTQYF TGTGCCTGGAGTTTGGGACTAGCGGGAGTCGGAGATACGCAGTATTTT
- TRBJ2-7 TRBV5-6 14 few CASSPTEASTEQYF TGTGCCAGCAGCCCAACCGAGGCGTCCACCGAGCAGTACTTC
- TRBJ2-1 TRBV7-9 15 few CASSPSDRLHNEQFF TGTGCCAGCAGCCCCTCTGACAGACTTCACAATGAGCAGTTCTTC
TRBD2 TRBJ2-3 TRBV20-1 16 - CSARLSGTSGGGAQYF TGCAGTGCTAGACTGTCCGGGACTAGCGGGGGGGGCGCGCAGTATTTT
- TRBJ1-2 TRBV5-1 12 many CASSLTRGANTF TGCGCCAGCAGCTTGACTCGTGGGGCGAACACCTTC
- TRBJ1-4 TRBV7-9 15 - CASSSQGSGPEKLFF TGTGCCAGCAGCTCACAGGGAAGTGGCCCCGAAAAACTGTTTTTT
- TRBJ2-2 TRBV28 14 few CASSLRQLNGELFF TGTGCCAGCAGTTTAAGGCAGTTAAACGGGGAGCTGTTTTTT
- TRBJ2-1 TRBV4-3 15 few CASSQASQTGDEQFF TGCGCCAGCAGCCAAGCTTCTCAAACGGGGGATGAGCAGTTCTTC
- TRBJ2-5 TRBV5-1 15 - CASSVPGTVGGTQYF TGCGCCAGCAGCGTTCCCGGGACCGTGGGTGGGACCCAGTACTTC
TRBD1 TRBJ2-3 TRBV6-2/TRBV6-3 14 - CASWGQLSTDTQYF TGTGCCAGCTGGGGACAGCTTAGCACAGATACGCAGTATTTT
- TRBJ2-7 TRBV6-5 15 few CASSYSGHLTYEQYF TGTGCCAGCAGTTACTCGGGTCATCTTACCTACGAGCAGTACTTC
- TRBJ2-1 TRBV7-8 17 few CASSFNWKGQSYNEQFF TGTGCCAGCAGCTTTAATTGGAAGGGCCAATCCTACAATGAGCAGTTCTTC
- TRBJ2-2 TRBV7-2 17 - CASSLNGMVADAGELFF TGTGCCAGCAGCTTAAATGGAATGGTCGCCGACGCCGGGGAGCTGTTTTTT
- TRBJ2-1 TRBV25-1 13 - CASGLGGYNEQFF TGTGCCAGCGGATTGGGCGGTTACAATGAGCAGTTCTTC
- TRBJ2-1 TRBV20-1 13 - CSAHNTGSNEQFF TGCAGTGCGCACAATACAGGGTCCAATGAGCAGTTCTTC
TRBD2 TRBJ2-3 TRBV20-1 14 few CSASSGGRADTQYF TGCAGTGCTAGTAGCGGGGGGCGGGCAGATACGCAGTATTTT
- TRBJ1-2 TRBV20-1 13 - CSARALLNYGYTF TGCAGTGCTAGAGCTCTCCTAAACTATGGCTACACCTTC
- TRBJ1-5 TRBV4-1 14 many CASSQDVSNQPQHF TGCGCCAGCAGCCAAGACGTTAGCAATCAGCCCCAGCATTTT
TRBD1 TRBJ1-5 TRBV20-1 15 few CSASPGTGVHQPQHF TGCAGTGCTAGTCCCGGGACAGGGGTTCATCAGCCCCAGCATTTT
- TRBJ1-1 TRBV4-1 16 - CASSQLSWWGASEAFF TGCGCCAGCAGCCAATTGTCCTGGTGGGGGGCGAGTGAAGCTTTCTTT
- TRBJ2-1 TRBV12-3/TRBV12-4 13 many CASSGRHYNEQFF TGTGCCAGCAGTGGTAGGCACTACAATGAGCAGTTCTTC
TRBD1 TRBJ1-2 TRBV20-1 15 few CSATGGTANNYGYTF TGCAGTGCTACTGGCGGGACAGCTAATAACTATGGCTACACCTTC
- TRBJ2-7 TRBV25-1 11 many CASSELGEQYF TGTGCCAGCAGTGAATTAGGCGAGCAGTACTTC
- TRBJ2-5 TRBV29-1 13 many CSVAGRGVETQYF TGCAGCGTTGCAGGCAGGGGAGTAGAGACCCAGTACTTC
- TRBJ2-2 TRBV15 14 few CATSRILSTGELFF TGTGCCACCAGCAGAATTTTAAGCACCGGGGAGCTGTTTTTT
- TRBJ2-2 TRBV29-1 15 many CSVEDPGRVTGELFF TGCAGCGTTGAAGATCCAGGGCGGGTCACCGGGGAGCTGTTTTTT
- TRBJ1-1 TRBV20-1 12 few CSAFGTSTEAFF TGCAGTGCCTTCGGGACAAGCACTGAAGCTTTCTTT
- TRBJ2-5 TRBV20-1 12 - CSAKAGRETQYF TGCAGTGCTAAGGCGGGCCGGGAGACCCAGTACTTC
- TRBJ1-2 TRBV27 14 - CASRTNLANYGYTF TGTGCCAGCAGGACCAACTTAGCTAACTATGGCTACACCTTC
TRBD2 TRBJ2-7 TRBV27 14 few CASSIRTSGGEQYF TGTGCCAGCAGCATAAGGACTAGCGGGGGCGAGCAGTACTTC